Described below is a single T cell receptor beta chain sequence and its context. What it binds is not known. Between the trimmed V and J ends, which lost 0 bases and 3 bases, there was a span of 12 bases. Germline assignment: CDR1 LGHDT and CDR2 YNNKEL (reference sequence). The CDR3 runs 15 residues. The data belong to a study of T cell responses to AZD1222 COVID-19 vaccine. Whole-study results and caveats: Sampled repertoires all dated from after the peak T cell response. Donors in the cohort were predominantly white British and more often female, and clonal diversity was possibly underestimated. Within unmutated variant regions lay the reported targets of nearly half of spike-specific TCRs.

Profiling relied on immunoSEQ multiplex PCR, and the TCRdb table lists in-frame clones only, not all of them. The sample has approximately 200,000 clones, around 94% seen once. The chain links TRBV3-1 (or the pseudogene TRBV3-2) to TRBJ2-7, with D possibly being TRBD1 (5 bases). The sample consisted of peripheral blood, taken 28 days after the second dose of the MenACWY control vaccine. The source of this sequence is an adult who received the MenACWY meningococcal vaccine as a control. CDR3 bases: TGTGCCAGCAGCCAAGATTCGGACACCATCTACGAGCAGTACTTC. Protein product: CASSQDSDTIYEQYF.